These 21 T cell receptor beta chains were all obtained from the same sample, sequenced in a study of early T cells in non-severe SARS-CoV-2 infection. TCRdb redid the calling of the 5' RACE reads with MiXCR, one entry per CDR3 protein. The profile shows approximately 69,000 distinct CDR3 sequences, roughly 10% of them singletons. The sequencing here drew on whole blood, taken at baseline. These TCRs come from an adult who was a healthcare worker with PCR-confirmed SARS-CoV-2 infection or an uninfected control (not recorded which).

The chain uses TRBV14 and TRBJ2-5, with D perhaps assigned TRBD1 or TRBD2 (5 bases each). The CDR3 has 14 amino acids. Germline V gene data show CDR1 as SGHDN and CDR2 as FVKESK. V was pared by 5 bases and J by 6 bases, with 16 bases between. DNA for the CDR3: TGTGCCAGCAGCTCCACTCGGGGCATAAAGACCCAGTACTTC. Translation: CASSSTRGIKTQYF. Supplemented by reference TRBV14 and TRBJ2-5, the full variable domain reads EAGVTQFPSHSVIEKGQTVTLRCDPISGHDNLYWYRRVMGKEIKFLLHFVKESKQDESGMPNNRFLAERTGGTYSTLKVQPAELEDSGVYFCASSSTRGIKTQYFGPGTRLLVL.

This clonotype was observed a handful of times. V gene TRBV9 combines with J gene TRBJ2-3; D remains unclear. Trimming shortened V by 0 bases and J by 4 bases, and 9 bases separated the two germline ends. The CDR3 loop spans 14 amino acids. In germline, CDR1 is SGDLS, CDR2 YYNGEE. The CDR3, as DNA: TGTGCCAGCAGCGTAGTCCCCGGCGCAGATACGCAGTATTTT. This sequence encodes CASSVVPGADTQYF.

This clonotype was detected ten times or more. The gene calls are TRBV6-1 and TRBJ1-6, with a weak D call TRBD1 (6 bases). Germline assignment: CDR1 MNHNS and CDR2 SASEGT. The V and J ends lost 1 base and 9 bases respectively, with 13 bases between them. CDR3 size: 15 residues. CDR3 sequence reads: CASSEVAGAASPLHF. DNA of the CDR3: TGTGCCAGCAGTGAAGTCGCAGGGGCGGCTTCACCCCTCCACTTT.

Only a few counts were recorded for this clonotype. The chain employs TRBV7-9 and TRBJ2-5; D possibly corresponds to TRBD1 (5 bases). The ends were cut back, 5 bases at V and 1 base at J, with 11 bases in the middle. From germline, CDR1 is SEHNR and CDR2 FQNEAQ (reference sequence). The CDR3 consists of 14 residues. CDR3 DNA: TGTGCCAGCAGCAGGCGACAGACCCAAGAGACCCAGTACTTC. It translates to CASSRRQTQETQYF.

The table lists this clonotype with a few counts. V gene TRBV19 combines with J gene TRBJ2-3; no clear D gene. Germline V gives CDR1 LNHDA, CDR2 SQIVND (reference sequence). Trimming stripped 6 bases from V and 1 base from J, with 8 bases between. This CDR3 comprises 13 residues. The CDR3 reads CASSYLGTDTQYF. CDR3 nucleotides: TGTGCCAGTAGCTACTTAGGCACAGATACGCAGTATTTT.

This clonotype showed up just a few times. This sequence joins TRBV29-1 and TRBJ1-1, with 7 bases matching TRBD1. Trimming removed 7 bases from V and 1 base from J; junction bases left unmatched: 6. The CDR3 loop spans 13 amino acids. Germline V CDR1 and CDR2: SQVTM, ANQGSEA. CDR3 residues: CSETGLQNTEAFF. For the CDR3, the DNA is TGCAGCGAGACAGGGCTACAGAACACTGAAGCTTTCTTT.

V is TRBV5-5 and J is TRBJ1-3, with D hard to call. The CDR3 loop spans 15 amino acids. V shed 2 bases and J shed 0 bases, with 9 bases lying between them. The germline gives CDR1 SGHKS, CDR2 YYEKEE (reference sequence). The DNA for the CDR3 is TGTGCCAGCAGCTTCGACGGCAACTCTGGAAACACCATATATTTT. It encodes CASSFDGNSGNTIYF.

In its sample, this clonotype was seen many times. This sequence joins TRBV29-1 and TRBJ2-7, with a possible D match to TRBD2 (7 bases). CDR1 SQVTM and CDR2 ANQGSEA come from the germline V gene. This CDR3 spans 13 amino acids. V was shortened by 6 bases and J by 5 bases, with 17 bases between the two germline ends. The CDR3, as DNA: TGCAGCGTCGGCGGGGGCGGGTCCCACGAGCAGTACTTC. Translating it yields CSVGGGGSHEQYF.

The CDR3 region is CSASAGVISYEQYF. The CDR3, as DNA: TGCAGTGCTAGCGCGGGAGTTATCTCCTACGAGCAGTACTTC. The chain is built from TRBV20-1 and TRBJ2-7; 7 bases are a match to TRBD2. V lost 3 bases, J lost 0 bases, and 5 bases stayed unmatched. Looked up from germline, CDR1 is DFQATT and CDR2 is SNEGSKA (reference sequence). CDR3 length equals 14 residues.

The V call is TRBV7-9, the J call TRBJ1-3, with D possibly TRBD1 on 5 matching bases. The CDR3 sequence is 17 residues long. Germline V gene lookup returns CDR1 SEHNR and CDR2 FQNEAQ (reference sequence). Trimming took 4 bases from V and 1 from J, leaving 17 bases between them. The CDR3 coding sequence is TGTGCCAGCAGCTCACCCCAGGGCAGAGATTCTGGAAACACCATATATTTT. Its protein is CASSSPQGRDSGNTIYF.

The gene calls are TRBV18 and TRBJ2-3; D uncertain. Per germline, CDR1 KGHSH and CDR2 LQKENI. This CDR3 is 16 amino acids long. V dropped 3 bases and J dropped 3 bases, with 16 bases sitting between them. CDR3 residues: CASSPALVGGTDTQYF. As DNA, the CDR3 is TGTGCCAGCTCACCCGCCCTGGTGGGTGGAACAGATACGCAGTATTTT.

This clonotype was recorded a few times. The V call is TRBV7-3, the J call TRBJ2-1; no clear D gene. Trimming shortened V by 7 bases and J by 6 bases, and 10 bases separated the two germline ends. CDR1 SGHTA and CDR2 FQGTGA come from the germline V gene. The CDR3 spans 12 residues. CDR3 sequence (DNA): TGTGCCAGCACCAAGCCCGGCAATGAGCAGTTCTTC. Translating it yields CASTKPGNEQFF. The whole variable domain, remainder taken from reference TRBV7-3 and TRBJ2-1, is GAGVSQTPSNKVTEKGKYVELRCDPISGHTALYWYRQSLGQGPEFLIYFQGTGAADDSGLPNDRFFAVRPEGSVSTLKIQRTERGDSAVYLCASTKPGNEQFFGPGTRLTVL.

The chain recombines TRBV5-4 with TRBJ2-5; 9 bases are a match to TRBD2. V gave up 4 bases and J gave up 3 bases; unmatched junction bases: 7. CDR1 and CDR2 (germline): SGHNT, YYREEE (reference sequence). This CDR3 spans 15 amino acids. Written as DNA, the CDR3 is TGTGCCAGCAGCCCGAGCGGGGGGAATGAAGAGACCCAGTACTTC. It is translated as CASSPSGGNEETQYF. The whole variable domain, filled in from reference TRBV5-4 and TRBJ2-5, reads ETGVTQSPTHLIKTRGQQVTLRCSSQSGHNTVSWYQQALGQGPQFIFQYYREEENGRGNFPPRFSGLQFPNYSSELNVNALELDDSALYLCASSPSGGNEETQYFGPGTRLLVL.

The chain employs TRBV29-1 and TRBJ2-1; 11 nucleotides line up with TRBD2. V shed 7 bases and J 8 bases; nucleotides not matched to a gene: 16. In germline, CDR1 is SQVTM, CDR2 ANQGSEA. The CDR3 length is 16 residues. CDR3 sequence reads: CSGDGLAGLRGHEQFF. In nucleotides, the CDR3 is TGCAGCGGAGATGGACTAGCGGGTCTACGCGGGCATGAGCAGTTCTTC.

The chain joins TRBV6-5 to TRBJ1-3; 8 nucleotides align to TRBD1. This CDR3 is built from 17 residues. CDR1 is MNHEY and CDR2 is SVGAGI in the germline V gene. Trimming at V came to 6 bases and at J to 3 bases, leaving 13 bases not matched to a gene. CDR3 nucleotides: TGTGCCAGCAGACCCGGCGGGGCAGGGGGCAGTGGAAACACCATATATTTT. Translation gives CASRPGGAGGSGNTIYF.

This clonotype was recorded at least ten times. The chain is built from TRBV12-3 or TRBV12-4 and TRBJ1-2; 9 nucleotides match TRBD1. The CDR3 totals 14 residues. Trimming at V came to 6 bases and at J to 4 bases, leaving 6 bases not matched to a gene. The CDR3 spells CASRFGGQGYGYTF. The CDR3 DNA sequence: TGTGCCAGCAGATTCGGGGGACAGGGCTATGGCTACACCTTC.

This clonotype was seen a few times. This chain links TRBV2 with TRBJ1-2; perhaps TRBD1 as D (5 bases). The CDR3 length is 12 residues. In germline, CDR1 is SNHLY, CDR2 FYNNEI. V lost 3 bases to trimming and J lost 8 bases, with 10 bases between them. The CDR3 nucleotides are TGTGCCAGCAGTGAGGCAGGGAGCGGCTACACCTTC. Translating it yields CASSEAGSGYTF. Variable domain in full (rest from reference TRBV2 and TRBJ1-2): EPEVTQTPSHQVTQMGQEVILRCVPISNHLYFYWYRQILGQKVEFLVSFYNNEISEKSEIFDDQFSVERPDGSNFTLKIRSTKLEDSAMYFCASSEAGSGYTFGSGTRLTVV.

The rearrangement links TRBV12-2 to TRBJ2-3; the D call TRBD1 from the table was never checked on the DNA. TRBV12-2 is labeled a pseudogene. The CDR3 totals 16 residues. In DNA, the CDR3 is TGTGCAAGTCGCTCGCGGGACACGGGAACATTCGATACGCAGTATTTT. This encodes CASRSRDTGTFDTQYF.

This sequence joins TRBV9 and TRBJ2-6, with TRBD1 matching over 7 bases. Germline V gives CDR1 SGDLS, CDR2 YYNGEE. V dropped 0 bases and J dropped 2; count of bases not matched to a gene: 11. The CDR3 runs 19 residues. Here the CDR3 reads CASSVALGGQGAGANVLTF. CDR3 bases: TGTGCCAGCAGCGTAGCTTTAGGAGGCCAGGGGGCTGGGGCCAACGTCCTGACTTTC.

The chain is built from TRBV29-1 and TRBJ1-2; tentatively, D is TRBD1 (5 bases). The CDR3 covers 11 residues. Trimming stripped 5 bases from V and 4 bases from J, with 8 bases between. The germline CDR1 and CDR2 sequences are SQVTM and ANQGSEA. CDR3 sequence: CSVRDGYGYTF. The DNA of the CDR3 is TGCAGCGTTCGGGACGGCTATGGCTACACCTTC.

The chain carries TRBV27 and TRBJ1-5, with D possibly being TRBD1 (5 bases). The CDR3 extends over 15 amino acids. Trimming took 0 bases from V and 4 from J, leaving 10 bases between them. Per the germline V gene, CDR1 is MNHEY and CDR2 is SMNVEV (reference sequence). CDR3 sequence (DNA): TGTGCCAGCAGTTTATCCCCAGGGAGGAATCAGCCCCAGCATTTT. Its translation: CASSLSPGRNQPQHF.